This T cell receptor (beta chain) comes out of a study of blood T cell repertoires in COVID-19. The overall study: Specimens from acute and convalescent COVID-19 originated in the United States, Italy and Spain. Sources were T cells, B-cell-depleted T cells, or PBMCs; the material itself was cDNA or gDNA.

Seattle patients were enrolled during active infection and followed longitudinally. Per the original methods: Scientists estimated how many nucleated cells there were by amplifying reference gene primers. TCRdb's table, derived via immunoSEQ multiplex PCR, lists solely in-frame clones and lacks some. V and J calls and clone size are those listed in that table; D and trimming were worked out from the DNA. This sample has roughly 500,000 clones; roughly 89% occur once, and the top ten carry 0.8% to 0.9%. With 6 bases removed from V and 6 bases from J, the gap between germline ends came to 11 bases. CDR1 is SQVTM and CDR2 is ANQGSEA in the germline V gene. The CDR3 is 11 residues long.

The clonotype was recovered from a man younger than 30 with COVID-19, enrolled during active disease. The rearrangement uses TRBV29-1 and TRBJ1-1; no clear D. Sequenced input: peripheral blood. The CDR3 region is CSVRENAEAFF. CDR3 sequence (DNA): TGCAGCGTGAGGGAAAACGCTGAAGCTTTCTTT.